The TCR beta chain described here comes from a study of T cells in Graves' hyperthyroidism and ophthalmopathy. Study summary: Peripheral blood sampling occurred at initial diagnosis, before any treatment. The study, taken as a whole, reports: Blood also held most thyroid clonotypes expanded beyond 0.001.

A lack of ophthalmopathy progression within 18 months defined stable Graves' hyperthyroidism. This clonotype was observed at least ten times. Its antigen remains unknown. TCR beta CDR3 regions were amplified from RNA. The HTBI set primed first-round TCR CDR3 RT-PCR. TCRdb fed the multiplex PCR reads into MiXCR, producing one record per CDR3 protein. The data hold some 180,000 distinct CDR3 sequences, with 15% to 20% observed a single time. Per germline, CDR1 MNHNS and CDR2 SASEGT. The CDR3 is made up of 10 amino acids. V was clipped by 8 bases and J by 8 bases, with 9 bases between them. The sample taken for sequencing was blood. The receptor comes from a woman aged 45-60 years with Graves' hyperthyroidism. The gene calls are TRBV6-1 and TRBJ1-2; D remains ambiguous. The CDR3 is CASGASGYTF. For the CDR3, the DNA is TGTGCCAGCGGAGCGTCGGGCTACACCTTC.